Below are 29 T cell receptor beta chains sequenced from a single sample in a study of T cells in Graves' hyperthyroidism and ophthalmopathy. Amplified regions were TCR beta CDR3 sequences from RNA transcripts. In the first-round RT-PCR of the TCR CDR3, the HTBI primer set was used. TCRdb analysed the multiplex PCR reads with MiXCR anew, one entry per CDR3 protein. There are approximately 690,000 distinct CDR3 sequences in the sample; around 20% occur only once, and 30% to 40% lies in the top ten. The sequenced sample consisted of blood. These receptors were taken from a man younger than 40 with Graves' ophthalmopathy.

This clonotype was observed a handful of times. CDR3 in amino acids: CASSTSGRNEQFF. The CDR3 DNA follows: TGTGCCAGTAGTACTAGCGGGAGAAATGAGCAGTTCTTC. This chain connects TRBV19 to TRBJ2-1; TRBD2 agrees at 10 bases. The V segment lost 4 bases and the J segment 7 bases; nucleotides outside the gene matches: 1. This CDR3 has 13 amino acids. Germline values: CDR1 LNHDA, CDR2 SQIVND (reference sequence).

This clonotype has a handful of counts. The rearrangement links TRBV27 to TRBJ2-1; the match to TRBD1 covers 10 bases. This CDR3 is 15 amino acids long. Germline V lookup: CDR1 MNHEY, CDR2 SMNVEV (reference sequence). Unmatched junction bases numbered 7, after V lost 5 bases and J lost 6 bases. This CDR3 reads CASSVMTGGFNEQFF. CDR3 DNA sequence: TGTGCCAGCAGTGTAATGACAGGGGGCTTCAATGAGCAGTTCTTC.

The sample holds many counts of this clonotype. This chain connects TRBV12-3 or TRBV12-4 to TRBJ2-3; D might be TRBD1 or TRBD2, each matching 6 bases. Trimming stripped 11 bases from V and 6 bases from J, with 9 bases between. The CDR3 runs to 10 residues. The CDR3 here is CAGGGDTQYF. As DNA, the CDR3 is TGTGCCGGAGGGGGGGATACGCAGTATTTT.

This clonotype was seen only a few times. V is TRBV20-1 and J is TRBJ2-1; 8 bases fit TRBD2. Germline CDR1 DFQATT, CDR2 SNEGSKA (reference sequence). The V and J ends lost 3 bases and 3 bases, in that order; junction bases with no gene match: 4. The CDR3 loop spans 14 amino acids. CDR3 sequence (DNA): TGCAGTGCTAGTGTACTAGCGGTCTACAATGAGCAGTTCTTC. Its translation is CSASVLAVYNEQFF.

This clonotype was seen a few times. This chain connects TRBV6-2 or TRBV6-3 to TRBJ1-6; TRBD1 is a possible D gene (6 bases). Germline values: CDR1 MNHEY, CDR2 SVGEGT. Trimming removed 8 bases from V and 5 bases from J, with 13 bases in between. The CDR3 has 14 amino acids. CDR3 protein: CASQGSGDNSPLHF. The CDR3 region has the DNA TGTGCCAGCCAGGGGTCCGGCGATAATTCACCCCTCCACTTT.

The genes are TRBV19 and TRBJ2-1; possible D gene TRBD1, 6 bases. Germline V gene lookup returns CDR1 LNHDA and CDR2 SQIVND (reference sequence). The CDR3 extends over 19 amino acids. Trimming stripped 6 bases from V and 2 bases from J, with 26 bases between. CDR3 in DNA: TGTGCCAGTAGCTCGACAGGTTTGGGGGTATTAGAACCCTACAATGAGCAGTTCTTC. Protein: CASSSTGLGVLEPYNEQFF.

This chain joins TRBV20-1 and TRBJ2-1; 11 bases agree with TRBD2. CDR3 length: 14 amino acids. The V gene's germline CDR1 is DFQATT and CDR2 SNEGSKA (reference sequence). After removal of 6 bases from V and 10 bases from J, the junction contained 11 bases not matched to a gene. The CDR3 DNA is TGCAGTGCCCAAATGCGTAGCGGGAGGGGCGAGCAGTTCTTC. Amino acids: CSAQMRSGRGEQFF.

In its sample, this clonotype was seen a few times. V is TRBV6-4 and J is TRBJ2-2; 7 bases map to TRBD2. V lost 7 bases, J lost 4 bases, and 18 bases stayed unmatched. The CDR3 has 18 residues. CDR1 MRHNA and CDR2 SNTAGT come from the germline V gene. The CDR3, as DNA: TGTGCCAGCACCAGAATCGCGGTGGGAGGGCGTCTCACCGGGGAGCTGTTTTTT. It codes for CASTRIAVGGRLTGELFF.

The CDR3 coding sequence is TGCGCCAGCAGCCAAGACGGGACTAGCGGGAGTCAGGGTTACAATGAGCAGTTCTTC. Translating gives CASSQDGTSGSQGYNEQFF. The chain employs TRBV4-3 and TRBJ2-1; 14 nucleotides match TRBD2. After removal of 0 bases from V and 4 bases from J, the junction contained 8 bases not matched to a gene. The CDR3 runs to 19 residues. Germline V gives CDR1 LGHNA, CDR2 YSLEER.

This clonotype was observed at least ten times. The CDR3 spells CASSANLGENTEAFF. DNA for the CDR3: TGTGCCAGCAGCGCCAATTTGGGGGAGAACACTGAAGCTTTCTTT. This chain links TRBV9 with TRBJ1-1; D might be TRBD1 (5 bases). This CDR3 is 15 amino acids long. The germline V gene encodes CDR1 SGDLS and CDR2 YYNGEE. The V gene lost 3 bases and the J gene lost 1 base, with 13 bases spanning the gap.

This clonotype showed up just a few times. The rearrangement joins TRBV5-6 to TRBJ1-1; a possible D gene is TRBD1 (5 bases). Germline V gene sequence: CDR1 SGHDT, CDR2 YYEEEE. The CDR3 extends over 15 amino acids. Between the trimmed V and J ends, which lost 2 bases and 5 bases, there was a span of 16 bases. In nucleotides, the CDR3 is TGTGCCAGCAGCTTATTCGGGGGGAAACGTACTGAAGCTTTCTTT. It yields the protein CASSLFGGKRTEAFF.

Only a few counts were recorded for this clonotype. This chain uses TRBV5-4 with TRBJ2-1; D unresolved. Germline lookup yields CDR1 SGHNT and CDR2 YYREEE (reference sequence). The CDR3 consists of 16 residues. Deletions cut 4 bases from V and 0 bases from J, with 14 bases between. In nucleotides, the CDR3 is TGTGCCAGCAGCCCAAGGGCGCTTAGCTCCTACAATGAGCAGTTCTTC. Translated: CASSPRALSSYNEQFF.

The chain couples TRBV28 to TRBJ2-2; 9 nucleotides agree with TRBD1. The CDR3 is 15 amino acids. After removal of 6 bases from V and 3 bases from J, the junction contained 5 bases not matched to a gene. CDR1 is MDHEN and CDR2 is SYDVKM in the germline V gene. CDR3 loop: CASRRGQGYTGELFF. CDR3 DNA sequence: TGTGCCAGCAGAAGGGGACAGGGATACACCGGGGAGCTGTTTTTT.

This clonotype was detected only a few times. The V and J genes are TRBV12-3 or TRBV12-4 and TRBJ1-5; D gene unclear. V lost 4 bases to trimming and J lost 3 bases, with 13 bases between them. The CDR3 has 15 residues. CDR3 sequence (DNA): TGTGCCAGCAGTTCCGAATTGACGGACAATCAGCCCCAGCATTTT. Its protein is CASSSELTDNQPQHF.

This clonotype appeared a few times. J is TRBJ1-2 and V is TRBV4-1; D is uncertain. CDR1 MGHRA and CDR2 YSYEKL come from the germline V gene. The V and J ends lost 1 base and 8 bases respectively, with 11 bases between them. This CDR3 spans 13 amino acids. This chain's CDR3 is CASSQGRNLGYTF. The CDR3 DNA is TGCGCCAGCAGCCAAGGTCGGAACTTGGGCTACACCTTC.

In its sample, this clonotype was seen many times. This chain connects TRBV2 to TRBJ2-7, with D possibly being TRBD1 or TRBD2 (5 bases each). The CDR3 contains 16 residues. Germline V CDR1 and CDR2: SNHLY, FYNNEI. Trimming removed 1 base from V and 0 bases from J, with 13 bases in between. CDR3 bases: TGTGCCAGCAGTGAAGGAGTGGGACGGAGCTCCTACGAGCAGTACTTC. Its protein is CASSEGVGRSSYEQYF. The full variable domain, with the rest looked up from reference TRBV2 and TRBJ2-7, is EPEVTQTPSHQVTQMGQEVILRCVPISNHLYFYWYRQILGQKVEFLVSFYNNEISEKSEIFDDQFSVERPDGSNFTLKIRSTKLEDSAMYFCASSEGVGRSSYEQYFGPGTRLTVT.

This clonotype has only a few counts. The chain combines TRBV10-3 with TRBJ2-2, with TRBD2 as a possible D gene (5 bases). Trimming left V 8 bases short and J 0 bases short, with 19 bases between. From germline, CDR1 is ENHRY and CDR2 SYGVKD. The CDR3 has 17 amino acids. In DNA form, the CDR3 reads TGTGCCATCCGTAGGGAATCGGGCGGGTCGAACACCGGGGAGCTGTTTTTT. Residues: CAIRRESGGSNTGELFF.

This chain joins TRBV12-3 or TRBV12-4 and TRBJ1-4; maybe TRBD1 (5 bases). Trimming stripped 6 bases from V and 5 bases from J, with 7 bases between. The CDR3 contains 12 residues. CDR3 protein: CASRGLNEKLFF. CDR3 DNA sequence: TGTGCCAGCAGGGGACTGAATGAAAAACTGTTTTTT.

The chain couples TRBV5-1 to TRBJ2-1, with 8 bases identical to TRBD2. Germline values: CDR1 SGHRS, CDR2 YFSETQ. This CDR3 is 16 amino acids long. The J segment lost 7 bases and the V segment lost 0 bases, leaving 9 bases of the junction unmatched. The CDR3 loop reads CASSLDGRAMGNEQFF. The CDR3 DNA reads TGCGCCAGCAGCTTGGACGGGAGGGCGATGGGGAATGAGCAGTTCTTC.

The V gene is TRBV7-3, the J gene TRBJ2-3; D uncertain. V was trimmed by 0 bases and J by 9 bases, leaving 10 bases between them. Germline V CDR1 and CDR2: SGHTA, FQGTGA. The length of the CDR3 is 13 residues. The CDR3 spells CASSLTGRSTQYF. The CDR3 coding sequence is TGTGCCAGCAGCTTAACCGGCAGGTCAACGCAGTATTTT.

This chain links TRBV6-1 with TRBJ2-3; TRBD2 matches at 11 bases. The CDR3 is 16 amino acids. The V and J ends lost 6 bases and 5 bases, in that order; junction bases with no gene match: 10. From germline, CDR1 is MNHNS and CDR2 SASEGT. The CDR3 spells CASRKPLAGAVDTQYF. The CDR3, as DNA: TGTGCCAGCAGGAAACCACTAGCGGGAGCGGTAGATACGCAGTATTTT.

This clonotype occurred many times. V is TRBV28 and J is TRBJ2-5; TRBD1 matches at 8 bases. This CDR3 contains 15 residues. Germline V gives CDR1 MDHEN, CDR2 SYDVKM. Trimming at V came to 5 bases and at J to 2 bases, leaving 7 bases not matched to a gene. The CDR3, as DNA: TGTGCCAGCAGTGGCGGGACAGGACAGCAAGAGACCCAGTACTTC. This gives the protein CASSGGTGQQETQYF.

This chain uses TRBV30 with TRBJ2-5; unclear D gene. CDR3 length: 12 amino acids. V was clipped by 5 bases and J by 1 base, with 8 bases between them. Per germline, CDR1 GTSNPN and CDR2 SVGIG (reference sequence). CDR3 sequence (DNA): TGTGCCTGGGGGCGCCTCCAAGAGACCCAGTACTTC. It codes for CAWGRLQETQYF.

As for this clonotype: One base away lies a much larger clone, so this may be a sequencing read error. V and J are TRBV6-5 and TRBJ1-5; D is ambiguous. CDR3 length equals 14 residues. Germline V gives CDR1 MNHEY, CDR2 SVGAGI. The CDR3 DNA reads TGTGTCAGCAGTTACTTTGGGCGCAATCAGCCCCAGCATTTT. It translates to CVSSYFGRNQPQHF.

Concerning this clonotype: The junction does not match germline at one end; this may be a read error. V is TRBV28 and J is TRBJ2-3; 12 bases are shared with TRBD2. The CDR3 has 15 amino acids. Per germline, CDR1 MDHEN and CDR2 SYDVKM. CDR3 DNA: TGTGGCAGCCTGACTAGCGGGAGAGGCCCAGATACGCAGTATTTT. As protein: CGSLTSGRGPDTQYF. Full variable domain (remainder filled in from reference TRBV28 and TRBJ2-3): DVKVTQSSRYLVKRTGEKVFLECVQDMDHENMFWYRQDPGLGLRLIYFSYDVKMKEKGDIPEGYSVSREKKERFSLILESASTNQTSMYLCGSLTSGRGPDTQYFGPGTRLTVL.

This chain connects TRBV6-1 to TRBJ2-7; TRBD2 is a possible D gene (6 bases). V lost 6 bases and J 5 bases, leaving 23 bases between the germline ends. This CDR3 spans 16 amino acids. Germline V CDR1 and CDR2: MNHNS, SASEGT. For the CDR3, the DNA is TGTGCCAGCAGCCGCTACGAAGAAGGACTACGGGACGAGCAGTACTTC. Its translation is CASSRYEEGLRDEQYF.

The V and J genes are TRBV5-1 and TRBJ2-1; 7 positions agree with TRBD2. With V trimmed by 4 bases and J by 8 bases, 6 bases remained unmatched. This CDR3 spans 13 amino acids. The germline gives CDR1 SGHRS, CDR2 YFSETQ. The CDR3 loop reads CASSAGLEYEQFF. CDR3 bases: TGCGCCAGCAGCGCCGGACTAGAGTATGAGCAGTTCTTC.

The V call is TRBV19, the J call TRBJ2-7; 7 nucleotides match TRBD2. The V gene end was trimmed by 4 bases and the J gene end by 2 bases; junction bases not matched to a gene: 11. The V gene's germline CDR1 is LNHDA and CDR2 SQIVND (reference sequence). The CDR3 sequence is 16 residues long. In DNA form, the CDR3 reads TGTGCCAGTAGTAACAACGTGGGGAGGGTGACCTACGAGCAGTACTTC. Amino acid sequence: CASSNNVGRVTYEQYF.

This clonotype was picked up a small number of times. CDR3 nucleotides: TGTGCCAGCAGTTACAGTCCCCAGGGACGGTTTTCTAAGCAGTACTTC. Its translation: CASSYSPQGRFSKQYF. V gene TRBV6-7 combines with J gene TRBJ2-7; D is possibly TRBD1 or TRBD2 (5 bases each). TRBV6-7 is sorted into the ORF group, with uncertain function. Deletions cut 2 bases from V and 8 bases from J, with 22 bases between. This CDR3 region has 16 residues.